Listed below are T cell receptor beta chains from one sample, sequenced in a study of identical twins. MiXCR was run by TCRdb on the 5' RACE reads, yielding one entry per CDR3 protein. The sample lists about 240,000 distinct CDR3 sequences; about 10% were seen once. The sequencing sample was made of memory T cells sorted from blood. The receptor source for this set is a man aged 50-60 years in good health. CDR3s include the opening cysteine and the closing phenylalanine or tryptophan. D genes are given only for firm matches. The size of a clone is reported for some rows only, either as once, few or many, or as a class for expanded clones.

few	NA	TRBV5-1	13	TRBJ2-1	CASSAQGNGEQFF	TGCGCCAGCAGCGCCCAGGGTAACGGTGAGCAGTTCTTC
few	TRBD2	TRBV7-3	24	TRBJ2-3	CASSLTRLTLPLTSGGPPTDTQYF	TGTGCCAGCAGCCTAACGCGGTTAACCCTCCCGCTGACTAGCGGGGGCCCTCCTACAGATACGCAGTATTTT
NA	NA	TRBV23-1	19	TRBJ2-5	CASAEEGALGTRSQETQYF	TGCGCCAGCGCCGAGGAGGGGGCCTTAGGGACTAGAAGCCAAGAGACCCAGTACTTC
NA	NA	TRBV5-1	16	TRBJ2-3	CASSSRGTQGTDTQYF	TGCGCCAGCAGCTCTAGGGGGACCCAAGGCACAGATACGCAGTATTTT
many	NA	TRBV15	15	TRBJ1-4	CATSRDVGTNEKLFF	TGTGCCACCAGCAGAGATGTGGGGACTAATGAAAAACTGTTTTTT
few	TRBD2	TRBV7-3	14	TRBJ2-3	CASSARDYTDTQYF	TGTGCCAGCAGCGCCCGGGACTACACAGATACGCAGTATTTT
many	TRBD1	TRBV7-6	16	TRBJ2-5	CASSMAGTVWGETQYF	TGTGCCAGCAGCATGGCCGGGACAGTTTGGGGGGAGACCCAGTACTTC
few	NA	TRBV20-1	10	TRBJ2-5	CSAFEETQYF	TGCAGTGCTTTCGAAGAGACCCAGTACTTC
NA	TRBD2	TRBV6-2/TRBV6-3	17	TRBJ2-1	CASSYAAGGVSGNEQFF	TGTGCCAGCAGTTACGCGGCGGGGGGCGTCTCCGGCAATGAGCAGTTCTTC
NA	NA	TRBV11-2	15	TRBJ2-2	CASSLRRLRAGELFF	TGTGCCAGCAGCTTAAGAAGGCTAAGGGCCGGGGAGCTGTTTTTT
many	TRBD1	TRBV20-1	13	TRBJ2-7	CSASSRDSYEQYF	TGCAGTGCTAGTAGCCGGGACAGCTACGAGCAGTACTTC
few	TRBD1	TRBV7-8	16	TRBJ1-3	CASSPGTAFSGNTIYF	TGTGCCAGCAGCCCGGGGACAGCTTTCTCTGGAAACACCATATATTTT
many	NA	TRBV7-7	14	TRBJ2-2	CASSFRLNTGELFF	TGTGCTAGCAGCTTTAGACTGAACACCGGGGAGCTGTTTTTT
few	TRBD1	TRBV5-1	17	TRBJ2-7	CASSLAIVRTGLNEQYF	TGCGCCAGCAGCTTGGCCATTGTCCGGACAGGGCTAAACGAGCAGTACTTC
few	NA	TRBV7-8	13	TRBJ1-3	CASSFNRGNTIYF	TGTGCCAGCAGCTTTAACAGGGGAAACACCATATATTTT
few	NA	TRBV6-6	12	TRBJ1-5	CASSAPNQPQHF	TGTGCCAGCAGTGCGCCGAATCAGCCCCAGCATTTT
NA	NA	TRBV5-6	16	TRBJ2-1	CASSFGGFGSYNEQFF	TGTGCCAGCAGCTTCGGGGGTTTCGGTTCCTACAATGAGCAGTTCTTC
few	TRBD1	TRBV7-9	16	TRBJ1-5	CASSLSGQGRGQPQHF	TGTGCCAGCAGCTTGTCGGGACAGGGCAGGGGTCAGCCCCAGCATTTT
NA	NA	TRBV5-1	12	TRBJ2-4	CASSQDEDIQYF	TGCGCCAGCAGCCAAGATGAGGACATTCAGTACTTC
NA	NA	TRBV11-2	15	TRBJ2-1	CASSFLGGGPNEQFF	TGTGCCAGCAGCTTTCTAGGGGGGGGGCCCAATGAGCAGTTCTTC
NA	NA	TRBV20-1	15	TRBJ2-7	CSARPISAASYEQYF	TGCAGTGCTAGACCTATTTCAGCAGCCTCCTACGAGCAGTACTTC
NA	NA	TRBV3-1	13	TRBJ2-7	CASSQEGGYEQYF	TGTGCCAGCAGCCAAGAAGGCGGCTACGAGCAGTACTTC
few	NA	TRBV28	14	TRBJ2-5	CASSTRDTQETQYF	TGTGCCAGCAGCACCAGGGATACCCAAGAGACCCAGTACTTC
few	TRBD1	TRBV6-1	15	TRBJ1-2	CASSEGQGLNYGYTF	TGTGCCAGCAGTGAAGGACAGGGGTTAAACTATGGCTACACCTTC
many	NA	TRBV6-1	15	TRBJ2-2	CASSETVGGLWELFF	TGTGCCAGCAGTGAGACAGTGGGGGGACTTTGGGAGCTGTTTTTT
many	TRBD1	TRBV13	16	TRBJ1-2	CASSIEEGARGYGYTF	TGTGCCAGCAGCATCGAGGAGGGGGCGCGAGGCTATGGCTACACCTTC
many	TRBD2	TRBV10-2	17	TRBJ2-1	CASSDWGGETLYNEQFF	TGCGCCAGCAGTGATTGGGGGGGAGAGACCCTGTACAATGAGCAGTTCTTC
NA	NA	TRBV18	14	TRBJ2-7	CASSPTAPTYEQYF	TGTGCCAGCTCACCAACAGCACCTACCTACGAGCAGTACTTC
few	TRBD2	TRBV6-1	17	TRBJ2-1	CASSDRGLAGIYNEQFF	TGTGCCAGCAGTGACCGGGGACTAGCGGGGATATACAATGAGCAGTTCTTC
NA	NA	TRBV5-5	15	TRBJ2-2	CASSLTRGHTGELFF	TGTGCCAGCAGCTTAACGCGGGGACACACCGGGGAGCTGTTTTTT
few	NA	TRBV4-2	15	TRBJ2-7	CASSQDLGDSYEQYF	TGTGCCAGCAGCCAAGATCTAGGGGACTCCTACGAGCAGTACTTC
NA	TRBD2	TRBV4-2	17	TRBJ2-5	CASSQEASGGYQETQYF	TGTGCCAGCAGCCAAGAAGCTAGCGGGGGGTACCAAGAGACCCAGTACTTC
NA	TRBD1	TRBV15	15	TRBJ1-3	CATSRGTDSGNTIYF	TGTGCCACCAGCAGGGGGACAGACTCTGGAAACACCATATATTTT
many	NA	TRBV7-2	13	TRBJ2-7	CASSLRRGYEQYF	TGTGCCAGCAGCTTACGGCGGGGTTACGAGCAGTACTTC
many	NA	TRBV5-6	14	TRBJ1-5	CASSLVGGGQPQHF	TGTGCCAGCAGCTTGGTCGGGGGCGGGCAGCCCCAGCATTTT
many	TRBD2	TRBV12-3/TRBV12-4	14	TRBJ2-1	CASRVMAGGPGVFF	TGTGCCAGCAGAGTTATGGCGGGGGGGCCTGGAGTGTTCTTC